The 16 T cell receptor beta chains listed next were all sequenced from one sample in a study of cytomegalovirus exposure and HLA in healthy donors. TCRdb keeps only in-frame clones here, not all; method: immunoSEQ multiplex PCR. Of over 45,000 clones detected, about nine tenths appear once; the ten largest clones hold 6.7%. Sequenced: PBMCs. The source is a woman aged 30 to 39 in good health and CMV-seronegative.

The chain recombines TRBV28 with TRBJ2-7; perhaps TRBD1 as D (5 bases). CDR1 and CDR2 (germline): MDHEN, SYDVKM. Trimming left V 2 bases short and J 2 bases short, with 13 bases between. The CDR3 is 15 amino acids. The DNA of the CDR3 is TGTGCCAGCAGTTTAGGGGCACTTTTCGCCTACGAGCAGTACTTC. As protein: CASSLGALFAYEQYF.

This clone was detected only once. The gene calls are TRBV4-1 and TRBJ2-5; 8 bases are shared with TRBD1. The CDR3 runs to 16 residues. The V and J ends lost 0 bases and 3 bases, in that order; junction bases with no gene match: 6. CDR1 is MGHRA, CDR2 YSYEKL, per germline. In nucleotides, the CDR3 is TGCGCCAGCAGCCAAGAACCGGACAGGGATGAAGAGACCCAGTACTTC. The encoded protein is CASSQEPDRDEETQYF.

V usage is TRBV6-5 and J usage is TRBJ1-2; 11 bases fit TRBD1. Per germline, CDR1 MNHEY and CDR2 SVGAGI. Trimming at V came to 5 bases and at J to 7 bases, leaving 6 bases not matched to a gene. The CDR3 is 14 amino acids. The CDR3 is CASSPGTGGAGYTF. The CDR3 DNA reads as TGTGCCAGCAGTCCCGGGACAGGGGGTGCTGGCTACACCTTC.

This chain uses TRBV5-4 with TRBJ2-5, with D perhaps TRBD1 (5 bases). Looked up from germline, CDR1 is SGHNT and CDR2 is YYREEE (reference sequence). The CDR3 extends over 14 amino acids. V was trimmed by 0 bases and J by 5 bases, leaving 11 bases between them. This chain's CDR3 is CASSLGAGWETQYF. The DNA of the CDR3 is TGTGCCAGCAGCTTGGGGGCAGGGTGGGAGACCCAGTACTTC. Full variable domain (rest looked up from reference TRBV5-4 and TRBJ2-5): ETGVTQSPTHLIKTRGQQVTLRCSSQSGHNTVSWYQQALGQGPQFIFQYYREEENGRGNFPPRFSGLQFPNYSSELNVNALELDDSALYLCASSLGAGWETQYFGPGTRLLVL.

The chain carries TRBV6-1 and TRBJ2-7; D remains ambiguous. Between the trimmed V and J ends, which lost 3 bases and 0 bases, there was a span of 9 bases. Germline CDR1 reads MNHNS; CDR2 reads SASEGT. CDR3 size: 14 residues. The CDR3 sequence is CASSDYSSSYEQYF. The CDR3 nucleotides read TGTGCCAGCAGTGACTACTCTAGCTCCTACGAGCAGTACTTC.

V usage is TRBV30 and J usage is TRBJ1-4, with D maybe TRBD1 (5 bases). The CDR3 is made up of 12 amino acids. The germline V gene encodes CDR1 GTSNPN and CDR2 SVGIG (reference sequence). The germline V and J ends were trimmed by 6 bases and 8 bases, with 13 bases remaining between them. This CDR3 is CACGPGWEKLFF. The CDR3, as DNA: TGTGCCTGCGGGCCAGGGTGGGAAAAACTGTTTTTT.

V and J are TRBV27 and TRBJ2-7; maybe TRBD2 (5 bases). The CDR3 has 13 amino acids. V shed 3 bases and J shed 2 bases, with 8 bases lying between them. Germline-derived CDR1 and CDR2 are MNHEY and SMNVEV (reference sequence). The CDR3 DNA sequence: TGTGCCAGCAGTTTGCGGGCCGCCTACGAGCAGTACTTC. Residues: CASSLRAAYEQYF.

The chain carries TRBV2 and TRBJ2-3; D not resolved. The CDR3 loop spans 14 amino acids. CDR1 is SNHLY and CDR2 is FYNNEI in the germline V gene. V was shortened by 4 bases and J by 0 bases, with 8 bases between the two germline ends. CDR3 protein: CASSGASSTDTQYF. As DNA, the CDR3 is TGTGCCAGCAGTGGGGCCTCTAGCACAGATACGCAGTATTTT. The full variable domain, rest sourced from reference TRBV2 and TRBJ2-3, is EPEVTQTPSHQVTQMGQEVILRCVPISNHLYFYWYRQILGQKVEFLVSFYNNEISEKSEIFDDQFSVERPDGSNFTLKIRSTKLEDSAMYFCASSGASSTDTQYFGPGTRLTVL.

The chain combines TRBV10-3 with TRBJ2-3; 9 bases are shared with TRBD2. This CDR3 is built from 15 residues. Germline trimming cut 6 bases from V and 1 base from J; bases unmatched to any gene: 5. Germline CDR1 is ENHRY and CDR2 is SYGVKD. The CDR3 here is CAISGREGGTDTQYF. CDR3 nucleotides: TGTGCCATCAGCGGGCGGGAGGGCGGCACAGATACGCAGTATTTT.

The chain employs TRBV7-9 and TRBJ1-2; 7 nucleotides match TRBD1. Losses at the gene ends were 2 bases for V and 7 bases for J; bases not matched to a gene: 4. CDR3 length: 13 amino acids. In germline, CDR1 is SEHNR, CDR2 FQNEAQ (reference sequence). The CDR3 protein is CASSLQGVVGYTF. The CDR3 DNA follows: TGTGCCAGCAGCTTACAGGGGGTGGTTGGCTACACCTTC. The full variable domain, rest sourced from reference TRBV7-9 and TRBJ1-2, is DTGVSQNPRHKITKRGQNVTFRCDPISEHNRLYWYRQTLGQGPEFLTYFQNEAQLEKSRLLSDRFSAERPKGSFSTLEIQRTEQGDSAMYLCASSLQGVVGYTFGSGTRLTVV.

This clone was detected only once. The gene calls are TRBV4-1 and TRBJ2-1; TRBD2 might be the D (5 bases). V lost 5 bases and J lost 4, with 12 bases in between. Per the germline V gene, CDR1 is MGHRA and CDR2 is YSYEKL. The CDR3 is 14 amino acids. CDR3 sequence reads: CASSYNSEYNEQFF. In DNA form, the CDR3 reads TGCGCCAGCAGCTATAATAGCGAGTACAATGAGCAGTTCTTC.

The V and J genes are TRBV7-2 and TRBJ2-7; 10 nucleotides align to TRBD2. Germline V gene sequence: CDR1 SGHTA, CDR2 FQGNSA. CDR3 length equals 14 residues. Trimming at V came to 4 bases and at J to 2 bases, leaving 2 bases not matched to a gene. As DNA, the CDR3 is TGTGCCAGCAGCTCTAGCGGGAGTACCTACGAGCAGTACTTC. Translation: CASSSSGSTYEQYF.

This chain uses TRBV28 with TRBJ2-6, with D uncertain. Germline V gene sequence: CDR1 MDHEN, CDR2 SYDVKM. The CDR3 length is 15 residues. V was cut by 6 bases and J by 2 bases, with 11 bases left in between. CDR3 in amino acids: CASRKNVAGANVLTF. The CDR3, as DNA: TGTGCCAGCAGAAAGAACGTAGCTGGGGCCAACGTCCTGACTTTC.

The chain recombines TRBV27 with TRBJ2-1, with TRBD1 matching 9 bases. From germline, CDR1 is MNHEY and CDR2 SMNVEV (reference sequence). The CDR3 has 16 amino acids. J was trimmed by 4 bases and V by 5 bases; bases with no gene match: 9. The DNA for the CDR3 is TGTGCCAGCAGTCCGACCCGGGACAGGGTTTACAATGAGCAGTTCTTC. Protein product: CASSPTRDRVYNEQFF.

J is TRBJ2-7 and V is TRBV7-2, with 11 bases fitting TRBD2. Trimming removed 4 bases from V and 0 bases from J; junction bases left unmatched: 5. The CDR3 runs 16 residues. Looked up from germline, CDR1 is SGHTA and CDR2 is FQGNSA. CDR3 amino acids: CASSSSGTSGSYEQYF. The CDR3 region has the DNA TGTGCCAGCAGCTCCTCTGGGACTAGCGGCTCCTACGAGCAGTACTTC.

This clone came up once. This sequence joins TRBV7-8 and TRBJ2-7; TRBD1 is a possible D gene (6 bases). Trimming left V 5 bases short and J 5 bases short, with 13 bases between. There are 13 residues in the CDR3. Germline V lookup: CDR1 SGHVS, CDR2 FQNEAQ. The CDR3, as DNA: TGTGCCAGCAGCCCCCGGACAGTCGACGAGCAGTACTTC. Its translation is CASSPRTVDEQYF.